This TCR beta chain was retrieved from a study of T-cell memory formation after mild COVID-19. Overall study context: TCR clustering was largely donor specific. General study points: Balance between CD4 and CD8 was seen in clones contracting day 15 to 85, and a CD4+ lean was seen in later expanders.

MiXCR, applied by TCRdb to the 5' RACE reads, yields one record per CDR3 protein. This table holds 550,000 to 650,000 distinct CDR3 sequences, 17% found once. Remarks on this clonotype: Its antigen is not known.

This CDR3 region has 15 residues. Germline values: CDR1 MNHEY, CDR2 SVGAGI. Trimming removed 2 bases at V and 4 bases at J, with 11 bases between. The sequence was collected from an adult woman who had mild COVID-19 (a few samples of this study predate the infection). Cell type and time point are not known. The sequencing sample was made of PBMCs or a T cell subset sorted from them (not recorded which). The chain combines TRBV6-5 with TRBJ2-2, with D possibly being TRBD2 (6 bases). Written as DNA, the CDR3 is TGTGCCAGCAGTTACAGCGAGGGAGGCACCGGGGAGCTGTTTTTT. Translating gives CASSYSEGGTGELFF.